This T cell receptor (beta chain) stems from a study of identical twins. General study results and limits: Twin pairs' shared out-of-frame alpha sequences were enriched in low generation probability.

For this clonotype: The antigen is unknown.

The germline V gene encodes CDR1 SNHLY and CDR2 FYNNEI. Trimming pared 6 bases from V and 2 bases from J, leaving 8 bases between. The CDR3 length is 13 residues. TCRdb recomputed calls from the 5' RACE reads with MiXCR, one row per CDR3 protein. The sample shows about 500,000 distinct CDR3 sequences, 13% to 15% of them seen only once. This sample was also put to use in a study of yellow fever vaccine responses in identical twins.

The sequencing input was CD4+ T cells sorted from blood. The TCR comes from a woman younger than 30 in good health. The gene calls are TRBV2 and TRBJ2-4, with a weak D call TRBD2 (6 bases). The CDR3 nucleotides read TGTGCCAGCAGGGAGGGTACCAAAAACATTCAGTACTTC. This sequence encodes CASREGTKNIQYF.